This TCR beta chain was identified during a study of blood T cell repertoires in COVID-19. The table came from immunoSEQ multiplex PCR; TCRdb's copy has only in-frame clones and leaves some out. Found here are around 94,000 clones, approximately 84% of them singletons; the top ten hold about 10%. This CDR3 contains 13 residues. Germline values: CDR1 SGHTA, CDR2 FQGNSA. The germline V and J ends were trimmed by 5 bases and 0 bases, with 8 bases remaining between them. Sequenced sample: peripheral blood. The V gene is TRBV7-2, the J gene TRBJ2-7, with D possibly TRBD1 on 5 matching bases. The TCR was taken from a man aged 35 to 55 with active or convalescent COVID-19. The CDR3 sequence: CASSNRSSYEQYF. CDR3 nucleotides: TGTGCCAGCAGCAACAGGAGCTCCTACGAGCAGTACTTC.